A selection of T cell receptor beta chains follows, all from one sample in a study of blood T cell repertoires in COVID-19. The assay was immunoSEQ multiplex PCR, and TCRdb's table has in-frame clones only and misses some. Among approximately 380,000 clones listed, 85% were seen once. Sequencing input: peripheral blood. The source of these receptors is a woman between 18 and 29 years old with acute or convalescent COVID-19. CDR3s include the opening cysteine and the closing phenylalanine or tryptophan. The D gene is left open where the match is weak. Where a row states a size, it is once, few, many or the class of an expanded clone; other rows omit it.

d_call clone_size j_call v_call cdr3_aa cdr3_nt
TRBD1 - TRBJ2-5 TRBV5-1 CASSPNRQGLQETQYF TGCGCCAGCAGCCCTAATAGACAGGGCCTCCAAGAGACCCAGTACTTC
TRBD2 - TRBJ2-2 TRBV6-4 CASSESELTSGTNTGELFF TGTGCCAGCAGTGAGTCTGAATTGACTAGCGGGACGAACACCGGGGAGCTGTTTTTT
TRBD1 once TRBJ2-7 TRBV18 CASWDSLMSEQYF TGTGCCAGCTGGGACAGCCTGATGAGCGAGCAGTACTTC
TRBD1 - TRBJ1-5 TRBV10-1 CASSEWGTDNQPQHF TGCGCCAGCAGTGAGTGGGGGACAGACAATCAGCCCCAGCATTTT
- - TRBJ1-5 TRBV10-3 CAISGGQKNSNQPQHF TGTGCCATCAGTGGAGGACAGAAAAATAGCAATCAGCCCCAGCATTTT
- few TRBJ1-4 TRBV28 CASSLRATSEKLFF TGTGCCAGCAGTTTAAGAGCGACCTCGGAAAAACTGTTTTTT
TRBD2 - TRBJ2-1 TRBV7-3 CASSSVTSGKYNEQFF TGTGCCAGCAGCTCCGTGACTAGCGGGAAATACAATGAGCAGTTCTTC
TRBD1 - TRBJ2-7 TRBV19 CASRQGANEQYF TGTGCCAGTAGACAGGGGGCAAACGAGCAGTACTTC
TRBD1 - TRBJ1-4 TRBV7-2 CASSTRQGGSEKLFF TGTGCCAGCAGCACCCGACAGGGAGGATCCGAAAAACTGTTTTTT
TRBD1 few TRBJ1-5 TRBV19 CASSRGDSTQPQHF TGTGCCAGTAGTAGGGGGGACAGCACTCAGCCCCAGCATTTT
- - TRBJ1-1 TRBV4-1 CASSLGQGTNTEAFF TGCGCCAGCAGCCTAGGGCAGGGGACGAACACTGAAGCTTTCTTT
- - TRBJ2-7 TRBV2 CASSDAGAAYEQYF TGTGCCAGCAGTGACGCGGGGGCGGCCTACGAGCAGTACTTC
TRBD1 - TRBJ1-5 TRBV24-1 CATSDSGTGGRQPQHF TGTGCCACCAGTGATTCCGGGACAGGGGGCCGGCAGCCCCAGCATTTT
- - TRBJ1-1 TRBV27 CASSSLAGRNTEAFF TGTGCCAGCAGTTCTCTTGCGGGGAGAAACACTGAAGCTTTCTTT
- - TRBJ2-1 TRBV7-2 CASSFYYNEQFF TGTGCCAGCAGCTTTTACTACAATGAGCAGTTCTTC
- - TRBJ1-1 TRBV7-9 CASSFDRSYTEAFF TGTGCCAGCAGCTTTGACAGGTCTTACACTGAAGCTTTCTTT
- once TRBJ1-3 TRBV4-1 CASSPAGREASGNTIYF TGCGCCAGCAGCCCCGCCGGCAGGGAAGCATCTGGAAACACCATATATTTT
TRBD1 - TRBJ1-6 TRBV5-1 CASSNPDRDNSPLHF TGCGCCAGCAGCAACCCTGACAGGGATAATTCACCCCTCCACTTT
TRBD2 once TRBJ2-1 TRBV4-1 CASSLSGTSGSIEQFF TGCGCCAGCAGCCTGTCCGGGACTAGCGGGAGCATTGAGCAGTTCTTC
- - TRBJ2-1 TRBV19 CASSIGSAGANNEQFF TGTGCCAGTAGTATTGGTTCGGCAGGGGCGAACAATGAGCAGTTCTTC
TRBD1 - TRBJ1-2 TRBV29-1 CSAITPDRGYGYTF TGCAGCGCGATAACCCCAGACAGGGGATATGGCTACACCTTC
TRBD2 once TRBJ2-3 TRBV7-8 CASSRRTSGTSTDTQYF TGTGCCAGCAGCCGACGGACTAGCGGGACTAGCACAGATACGCAGTATTTT
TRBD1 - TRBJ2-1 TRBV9 CASSVAYIGTGPYNEQFF TGTGCCAGCAGCGTAGCTTATATAGGGACAGGGCCGTACAATGAGCAGTTCTTC
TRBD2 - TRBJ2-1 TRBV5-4 CASQQLADSYNEQFF TGTGCCAGCCAACAACTAGCGGACTCCTACAATGAGCAGTTCTTC
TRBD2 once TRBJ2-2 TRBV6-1 CASSVGLAGGPSPGELFF TGTGCCAGCAGTGTCGGACTAGCGGGAGGGCCGAGCCCCGGGGAGCTGTTTTTT
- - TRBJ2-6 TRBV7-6 CASSSPGGANVLTF TGTGCCAGCAGCTCGCCGGGAGGGGCCAACGTCCTGACTTTC
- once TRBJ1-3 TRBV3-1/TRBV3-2 CASSPFQNSGNTIYF TGTGCCAGCAGCCCCTTTCAGAATTCTGGAAACACCATATATTTT
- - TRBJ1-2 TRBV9 CASSVGASRGYTF TGTGCCAGCAGCGTAGGAGCCTCTCGGGGCTACACCTTC
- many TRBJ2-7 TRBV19 CASSIGGQSYEQYF TGTGCCAGTAGTATAGGGGGCCAGAGCTACGAGCAGTACTTC
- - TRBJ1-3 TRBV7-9 CASSSPDRGDTIYF TGTGCCAGCAGCTCCCCCGACCGGGGAGACACCATATATTTT
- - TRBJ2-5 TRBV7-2 CASSLSNPGDGETQYF TGTGCCAGCAGCTTATCTAACCCAGGGGACGGGGAGACCCAGTACTTC
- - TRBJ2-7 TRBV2 CASSEGGWSSSYEQYF TGTGCCAGCAGTGAAGGGGGCTGGTCGAGCTCCTACGAGCAGTACTTC
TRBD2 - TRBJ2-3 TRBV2 CASSSGEDTQYF TGTGCCAGCAGTAGCGGGGAGGATACGCAGTATTTT
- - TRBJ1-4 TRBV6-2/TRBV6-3 CASSPRALRGNEKLFF TGTGCCAGCAGCCCTAGAGCGCTCCGGGGTAATGAAAAACTGTTTTTT
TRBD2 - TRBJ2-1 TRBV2 CASSVGGLAGFEQFF TGTGCCAGCAGTGTGGGGGGACTAGCGGGATTTGAGCAGTTCTTC
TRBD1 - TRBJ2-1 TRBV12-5 CASGIRTGSDEQFF TGTGCTAGTGGTATACGGACAGGGTCGGATGAGCAGTTCTTC
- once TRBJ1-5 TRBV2 CASSELAGGRQPQHF TGTGCCAGCAGTGAACTAGCGGGGGGCAGGCAGCCCCAGCATTTT
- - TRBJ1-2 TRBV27 CASSSGVGYTF TGTGCCAGCAGTTCAGGGGTTGGCTACACCTTC
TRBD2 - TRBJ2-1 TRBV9 CASSSLAGLYNEQFF TGTGCCAGCAGCTCTCTAGCGGGGCTTTACAATGAGCAGTTCTTC
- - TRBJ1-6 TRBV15 CATSGRDTYNSPLHF TGTGCCACCAGCGGACGGGACACCTATAATTCACCCCTCCACTTT
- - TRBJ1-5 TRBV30 CAWSQGTQPQHF TGTGCCTGGAGTCAGGGGACTCAGCCCCAGCATTTT
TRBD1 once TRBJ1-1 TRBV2 CASSTRQGLTEAFF TGTGCCAGCAGCACCAGACAGGGATTGACTGAAGCTTTCTTT
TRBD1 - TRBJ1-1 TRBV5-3 CARSDTSGTEGAFF TGTGCCAGAAGCGATACTTCCGGGACAGAAGGAGCTTTCTTT
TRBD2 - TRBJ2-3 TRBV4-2 CASSQVALAGGSTDTQYF TGTGCCAGCAGCCAAGTTGCATTGGCGGGGGGAAGCACAGATACGCAGTATTTT
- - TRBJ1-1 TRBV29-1 CSVRTGGVEAFF TGCAGCGTCCGGACGGGAGGGGTTGAAGCTTTCTTT
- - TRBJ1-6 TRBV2 CARGTTGNSPLHF TGTGCCAGAGGGACTACCGGGAATTCACCCCTCCACTTT
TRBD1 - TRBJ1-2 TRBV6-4 CASGETGSKSVYGYTF TGTGCCAGCGGGGAGACAGGGAGCAAATCGGTGTATGGCTACACCTTC